This T cell receptor beta chain comes out of a study of blood T cell repertoires in COVID-19. Study-wide context: The United States, Italy and Spain supplied acute and convalescent COVID-19 samples.

Trimming left V 3 bases short and J 2 bases short, with 5 bases between. Germline V gene data show CDR1 as GTSNPN and CDR2 as SVGIG (reference sequence). The CDR3 covers 12 residues. In the original analysis: For nucleated cells, counts were estimated from reference gene primer amplification. Clones were sequenced by immunoSEQ multiplex PCR, and TCRdb holds only the in-frame ones, with some missing. Clonal size and the V and J genes are those of that table, whereas D and trimming came from the DNA. The profile shows 280,000 or so clones, 70% to 90% of them singletons. This clone appeared a single time.

The chain recombines TRBV30 with TRBJ1-5; D not resolved. This receptor was taken from a woman between 25 and 40 years old who had recovered from COVID-19. The source material was peripheral blood. The CDR3 loop reads CAWRHGNQPQHF. The CDR3, as DNA: TGTGCCTGGAGACATGGCAATCAGCCCCAGCATTTT.